Listed below are T cell receptor beta chains from one sample, sequenced in a study of T cells and Merkel cell carcinoma outcomes. Generated by immunoSEQ multiplex PCR, the TCRdb table keeps only in-frame clones and is missing some. This sample has about 2,000 clones, with about 90% found just once. The material sequenced was tumor tissue from Merkel cell carcinoma. These receptors were collected from a human donor with Merkel cell carcinoma. Both conserved end residues are part of each CDR3. A D gene is named only where the DNA matches it firmly. Clone size is not always given. Where it is, it says once, few, many or a class for expanded clones.

D	V	size	J	CDR3	DNA
TRBD2	TRBV4-1	.	TRBJ2-2	CASSLLTSGRAGELFF	TGCGCCAGCAGCCTTCTTACTAGCGGGAGGGCCGGGGAGTTGTTTTTT
.	TRBV19	.	TRBJ2-7	CASSPWDTTTYEQYF	TGTGCCAGTAGTCCTTGGGACACCACAACCTACGAGCAGTACTTC
TRBD1	TRBV11-2	.	TRBJ2-7	CASSFGTGVEQYF	TGTGCCAGCAGCTTCGGGACAGGTGTCGAGCAGTACTTC
TRBD1	TRBV28	.	TRBJ1-4	CASSLGGSRGAGKLFF	TGTGCCAGCAGTTTAGGGGGGAGCAGGGGGGCAGGAAAACTGTTTTTT
TRBD2	TRBV11-1	.	TRBJ2-7	CASSQGTRRYEQYF	TGTGCCAGCAGCCAAGGGACTAGGCGGTACGAGCAGTACTTC
.	TRBV27	.	TRBJ2-7	CASSYRATYEQYF	TGTGCCAGCAGTTACAGAGCTACCTACGAGCAGTACTTC
TRBD1	TRBV5-4	once	TRBJ2-5	CASRAGQGEETQYF	TGTGCCAGCAGAGCAGGACAGGGTGAGGAGACCCAGTACTTC
.	TRBV28	.	TRBJ2-1	CASSSSDHGQFF	TGTGCCAGCAGTTCCTCCGATCATGGGCAGTTCTTC
.	TRBV11-2	.	TRBJ2-1	CASSFSQTNEQFF	TGTGCCAGCAGCTTCTCACAGACTAATGAGCAGTTCTTC
.	TRBV20-1	.	TRBJ1-4	CSARGIEKLFF	TGCAGTGCTAGAGGAATTGAAAAACTGTTTTTT
.	TRBV19	.	TRBJ2-6	CASSPYGSSGANVLTF	TGTGCCAGTAGTCCATACGGAAGCTCTGGGGCCAACGTCCTGACTTTC
.	TRBV20-1	.	TRBJ1-1	CIRETDTEAFF	TGCATTAGGGAGACTGACACTGAAGCTTTCTTT
.	TRBV6-1	.	TRBJ2-1	CASSDVRQVPPTNEQFF	TGTGCCAGCAGTGACGTCCGGCAGGTCCCACCTACCAATGAGCAGTTCTTC
TRBD2	TRBV7-8	.	TRBJ2-1	CASSQIAGTSGTNEQFF	TGTGCCAGCAGCCAAATCGCCGGGACTAGCGGGACGAATGAGCAGTTCTTC
.	TRBV2	.	TRBJ2-2	CASSVFEAGELFF	TGTGCCAGCAGTGTCTTTGAGGCCGGGGAGCTGTTTTTT
.	TRBV6-1	.	TRBJ1-1	CASSGTPNTEAFF	TGTGCCAGCAGTGGGACACCGAACACTGAAGCTTTCTTT
.	TRBV15	.	TRBJ2-1	CATSRDSRARSYNEQFF	TGTGCCACCAGCAGGGACTCCCGAGCCCGCTCCTACAATGAGCAGTTCTTC
.	TRBV2	.	TRBJ2-7	CASSDRYEQYF	TGTGCCAGCAGTGATAGGTACGAGCAGTACTTC
TRBD2	TRBV14	.	TRBJ2-1	CASGRLAGGGYNEQFF	TGTGCCAGCGGAAGACTAGCGGGAGGTGGGTACAATGAGCAGTTCTTC
.	TRBV11-1	.	TRBJ2-5	CASSLARTEETQYF	TGTGCCAGCAGCTTAGCGCGGACAGAAGAGACCCAGTACTTC
.	TRBV2	.	TRBJ2-7	CASSGGENYEQYF	TGTGCCAGCAGTGGCGGCGAAAACTACGAGCAGTACTTC
TRBD1	TRBV5-1	.	TRBJ1-1	CASRVGTAGTEAFF	TGCGCCAGCAGGGTAGGGACAGCGGGGACTGAAGCTTTCTTT
.	TRBV2	.	TRBJ2-5	CASSEEGEGGTQYF	TGTGCCAGCAGTGAAGAAGGGGAAGGGGGGACCCAGTACTTC